This T cell receptor (beta chain) was captured in a study of T cell clonotyping in hematopoietic cell transplantation. Whole-study results and caveats: Recipient TCR diversity dropped after transplant; expanded clonotypes rose from day 30 to 180. Few recipient clonotypes overlapped donors; over 95% were de novo at given depth. Broader posttransplant TCR repertoire diversity was predicted by graft donor and pretransplant recipient Inverse Simpson Index values.

Time point in this sample: recipient sample about 28 days before transplant, after cytoreduction. Samples: about 28 days before transplant, then days 30, 100 and 180 after. The germline V gene encodes CDR1 SQVTM and CDR2 ANQGSEA. The V gene lost 7 bases and the J gene lost 0 bases, with 10 bases spanning the gap. The CDR3 has 13 amino acids. Data came from immunoSEQ multiplex PCR; TCRdb stores just in-frame clones and leaves some out. The table lists tens of thousands of clones, 90% to 96% of them singletons. As concerns this clone: Its cognate antigen is unknown.

Sequencing was performed on peripheral blood mononuclear cells, taken before stem cell transplant. The V gene is TRBV29-1, the J gene TRBJ1-3, with D tentatively TRBD1 (5 bases). The source is a woman aged 50 to 60 with acute myeloid leukemia. Some clones in this sample may be carry-over from other donors' samples. CDR3 sequence (DNA): TGCAGCGCTGTGACAGACTCTGGAAACACCATATATTTT. Its protein product is CSAVTDSGNTIYF.